One sample yielded the 19 T cell receptor beta chains listed below, sequenced in a study of cytomegalovirus exposure and HLA in healthy donors. Vbeta (60) and Jbeta (13) primers were used in the PCR. Sequencing was performed with immunoSEQ multiplex PCR; in TCRdb, only in-frame clones are kept and a portion is missing. The sample has roughly 120,000 clones, roughly 72% seen once. What was sequenced was PBMCs. These receptors all stem from a woman aged 45-60 years in good health and CMV-seropositive.

This clone was observed a handful of times. J is TRBJ1-2 and V is TRBV28, with 8 bases that match TRBD1. This CDR3 spans 13 amino acids. Germline CDR1 and CDR2: MDHEN and SYDVKM. Trimming took 2 bases from V and 6 from J; bases not matched to a gene: 2. DNA for the CDR3: TGTGCCAGCAGTTTAGGGACAGGAAATGGCTACACCTTC. Translated: CASSLGTGNGYTF.

This chain uses TRBV9 with TRBJ2-7, with TRBD1 matching over 9 bases. CDR3 length equals 14 residues. Per germline, CDR1 SGDLS and CDR2 YYNGEE. J lost 6 bases, V lost 4 bases, and 8 bases had no gene match. For the CDR3, the DNA is TGTGCCAGCAGCCCAGGACCGACAGGGGGCGAGCAGTACTTC. Its translation: CASSPGPTGGEQYF.

The genes are TRBV5-4 and TRBJ1-6; D gene uncertain. Germline V gene lookup returns CDR1 SGHNT and CDR2 YYREEE (reference sequence). V was pared by 5 bases and J by 7 bases, with 13 bases between. The CDR3 runs 14 residues. CDR3 in amino acids: CASRVGVDNSPLHF. The CDR3 DNA sequence: TGTGCCAGCAGGGTTGGAGTTGACAATTCACCCCTCCACTTT.

The gene calls are TRBV11-2 and TRBJ2-7; possible D gene TRBD1, 6 bases. CDR3 length equals 18 residues. Trimming took off 4 bases at V and 0 bases at J, with 22 bases between the two ends. CDR1 is SGHAT, CDR2 FQNNGV, per germline. The CDR3 coding sequence is TGTGCCAGCAGCTCCATAGAGGGGTCAGGGGTTAGCTCCTACGAGCAGTACTTC. Protein product: CASSSIEGSGVSSYEQYF.

The chain carries TRBV28 and TRBJ1-1, with 10 nucleotides matching TRBD1. V was clipped by 6 bases and J by 7 bases; unmatched bases: 8. This CDR3 has 14 residues. The germline V gene encodes CDR1 MDHEN and CDR2 SYDVKM. The CDR3 bases are TGTGCCAGCAGCAAAGACAGGGGGCTTAGTGAAGCTTTCTTT. As protein: CASSKDRGLSEAFF. The variable domain in full, with the rest retrieved from reference TRBV28 and TRBJ1-1, is DVKVTQSSRYLVKRTGEKVFLECVQDMDHENMFWYRQDPGLGLRLIYFSYDVKMKEKGDIPEGYSVSREKKERFSLILESASTNQTSMYLCASSKDRGLSEAFFGQGTRLTVV.

The chain joins TRBV4-1 to TRBJ1-4; the D gene is possibly TRBD1 (5 bases). This CDR3 is 13 amino acids long. The V end was cut by 3 bases, the J end by 6 bases, with 8 bases between. Germline values: CDR1 MGHRA, CDR2 YSYEKL. In DNA form, the CDR3 reads TGCGCCAGCAGCCAGACAGAGTATGAAAAACTGTTTTTT. Protein: CASSQTEYEKLFF.

This clone was seen more than once but under ten times. The chain is built from TRBV7-2 and TRBJ2-1, with 9 positions matching TRBD2. V was pared by 5 bases and J by 2 bases, with 4 bases of the junction left unmatched. The CDR3 is made up of 15 amino acids. The germline CDR1 and CDR2 sequences are SGHTA and FQGNSA. The CDR3 nucleotides read TGTGCCAGCAGCAAGACTAGCGGAGCCTACAATGAGCAGTTCTTC. This gives the protein CASSKTSGAYNEQFF. The full variable domain, with the rest looked up from reference TRBV7-2 and TRBJ2-1, is GAGVSQSPSNKVTEKGKDVELRCDPISGHTALYWYRQSLGQGLEFLIYFQGNSAPDKSGLPSDRFSAERTGGSVSTLTIQRTQQEDSAVYLCASSKTSGAYNEQFFGPGTRLTVL.

The rearrangement joins TRBV5-1 to TRBJ1-1, with D possibly being TRBD1 (5 bases). Deletions cut 4 bases from V and 2 bases from J, with 12 bases between. Germline V gene sequence: CDR1 SGHRS, CDR2 YFSETQ. This CDR3 spans 14 amino acids. The CDR3 sequence is CASSPKTENTEAFF. CDR3 nucleotides: TGCGCCAGCAGCCCGAAGACAGAAAACACTGAAGCTTTCTTT.

The chain couples TRBV6-1 to TRBJ1-4; TRBD1 matches at 8 bases. The length of the CDR3 is 12 residues. CDR1 is MNHNS, CDR2 SASEGT, per germline. J gave up 8 bases and V 9 bases, and 5 bases lay outside the gene matches. The CDR3 loop reads CASKRTGEKLFF. DNA of the CDR3: TGTGCCAGTAAAAGGACAGGGGAAAAACTGTTTTTT.

The rearrangement uses TRBV5-1 and TRBJ2-2, with D possibly matching TRBD2 (7 bases). CDR1 is SGHRS and CDR2 is YFSETQ in the germline V gene. This CDR3 is built from 16 residues. Trimming took 1 base from V and 4 from J, leaving 14 bases between them. CDR3 DNA: TGCGCCAGCAGCTTGTCCGGGGGGCTAGGCACCGGGGAGCTGTTTTTT. This translates into CASSLSGGLGTGELFF.

The rearrangement joins TRBV6-1 to TRBJ1-3, with D unresolved. V lost 1 base, J lost 0 bases, and 7 bases lay in between. The CDR3 sequence is 15 residues long. CDR1 is MNHNS and CDR2 is SASEGT in the germline V gene. This CDR3 reads CASSEGHSSGNTIYF. The CDR3 DNA reads as TGTGCCAGCAGTGAAGGTCACAGCTCTGGAAACACCATATATTTT.

The chain joins TRBV7-9 to TRBJ1-6, with 7 positions matching TRBD1. The CDR3 runs to 14 residues. V dropped 7 bases and J dropped 4; count of bases not matched to a gene: 4. Germline V lookup: CDR1 SEHNR, CDR2 FQNEAQ (reference sequence). The CDR3 DNA follows: TGTGCCAGCATCGCGGGACAGTATAATTCACCCCTCCACTTT. Amino acid sequence: CASIAGQYNSPLHF.

The gene calls are TRBV21-1 and TRBJ1-3. TRBV21-1 constitutes a pseudogene. The CDR3 consists of 15 residues. CDR3 DNA sequence: TGTGCCAGCAGCAAAAGGAGGATCTCTGGAAACACCATATATTTT. Translating it yields CASSKRRISGNTIYF.

This rearrangement joins TRBV2 to TRBJ2-7, with 8 bases that match TRBD1. The V gene's germline CDR1 is SNHLY and CDR2 FYNNEI. V was clipped by 2 bases and J by 6 bases; unmatched bases: 12. The CDR3 covers 16 residues. The CDR3: CASSELGTGVRGEQYF. CDR3 sequence (DNA): TGTGCCAGCAGTGAATTGGGGACAGGAGTCAGGGGCGAGCAGTACTTC.

The chain uses TRBV2 and TRBJ2-1, with TRBD2 matching over 8 bases. The germline V gene has CDR1 SNHLY and CDR2 FYNNEI. The CDR3 is 14 residues long. The V segment lost 6 bases and the J segment 9 bases; nucleotides outside the gene matches: 10. As DNA, the CDR3 is TGTGCCAGCAGGCCCAGTAGCGGGATTGGTGAGCAGTTCTTC. Protein product: CASRPSSGIGEQFF. Using reference TRBV2 and TRBJ2-1 for the parts outside the CDR3, the full variable domain is EPEVTQTPSHQVTQMGQEVILRCVPISNHLYFYWYRQILGQKVEFLVSFYNNEISEKSEIFDDQFSVERPDGSNFTLKIRSTKLEDSAMYFCASRPSSGIGEQFFGPGTRLTVL.

The chain employs TRBV5-1 and TRBJ2-7, with a tentative D call TRBD2 (6 bases). Germline loops: CDR1 SGHRS, CDR2 YFSETQ. The CDR3 spans 14 residues. Between the trimmed V and J ends, which lost 4 bases and 4 bases, there was a span of 15 bases. CDR3 loop: CASSTGTPSYEQYF. The CDR3 bases are TGCGCCAGCAGCACCGGGACTCCCTCGTACGAGCAGTACTTC.

The J gene is TRBJ1-5, the V gene TRBV19, with D possibly being TRBD1 (5 bases). V was pared by 7 bases and J by 6 bases, with 16 bases between. Per the germline V gene, CDR1 is LNHDA and CDR2 is SQIVND (reference sequence). The CDR3 extends over 14 amino acids. This CDR3 is CASTPQGFSQPQHF. The DNA of the CDR3 is TGTGCCAGTACCCCCCAGGGATTCAGTCAGCCCCAGCATTTT.

V gene TRBV19 combines with J gene TRBJ2-7; maybe TRBD2 (6 bases). The CDR3 is made up of 15 amino acids. Germline V lookup: CDR1 LNHDA, CDR2 SQIVND (reference sequence). V lost 1 base and J lost 6, with 16 bases in between. In DNA form, the CDR3 reads TGTGCCAGTAGTATAGCCGCGGGAAAGACGTCCGAGCAGTACTTC. This codes for CASSIAAGKTSEQYF.

V and J are TRBV19 and TRBJ1-4; maybe TRBD1 (6 bases). Trimming pared 10 bases from V and 4 bases from J, leaving 19 bases between. Germline-derived CDR1 and CDR2 are LNHDA and SQIVND (reference sequence). The CDR3 covers 15 residues. The CDR3 DNA reads TGTGCCACCTCCAACTCCCGGACAGTTAATGAAAAACTGTTTTTT. This gives the protein CATSNSRTVNEKLFF.